The text below deals with one T cell receptor beta chain. The junction and the germline gene differ at one end; a read error may be behind it. These data are taken from a study of T-cell reconstitution after alpha-beta-depleted transplantation in children. CDR1 and CDR2 from the germline V gene are LGHNA and YSLEER. The length of the CDR3 is 17 residues. The library targeted TCRbeta and was prepared with unique molecular identifiers. From the PCR reads, TCRdb called clonotypes with MiXCR, one entry per CDR3 protein. The table has over 100,000 distinct CDR3 sequences, around 7% seen once. The clonotype comes from a boy aged 2 to 10 with acute lymphoblastic leukemia, due to receive a stem cell transplant. The rearrangement joins TRBV4-3 to TRBJ2-2, with D possibly matching TRBD1 (6 bases). The sample was PBMCs, taken before TCRalphabeta/CD19-depleted stem cell transplant. The DNA of the CDR3 is TGCGCCATCAGCCCCACTCCCCGGGGCAGGGGTTCCGGGGAGCTGTTTTTT. Translating gives CAISPTPRGRGSGELFF.